This T cell receptor beta chain is drawn from a study of blood T cell repertoires in COVID-19. Cohorts were based on clinical histories the participants reported. Two consecutive negative NP/OP PCR tests, clearance, or resolved symptoms defined Cohort 3 recovery. V was pared by 1 base and J by 0 bases, with 10 bases between. Germline values: CDR1 SNHLY, CDR2 FYNNEI. The CDR3 runs to 16 residues. Data came from immunoSEQ multiplex PCR; TCRdb stores just in-frame clones and leaves some out. The sample consists of over 150,000 clones, about 80% of them appearing once. Sequenced sample: PBMCs or T cells enriched from blood (not recorded which). This receptor was identified in a man in his fifties or sixties who had recovered from COVID-19. V usage is TRBV2 and J usage is TRBJ1-5; D gene uncertain. CDR3 sequence reads: CASSEGAEYSNQPQHF. The CDR3 DNA is TGTGCCAGCAGTGAAGGGGCAGAGTATAGCAATCAGCCCCAGCATTTT.